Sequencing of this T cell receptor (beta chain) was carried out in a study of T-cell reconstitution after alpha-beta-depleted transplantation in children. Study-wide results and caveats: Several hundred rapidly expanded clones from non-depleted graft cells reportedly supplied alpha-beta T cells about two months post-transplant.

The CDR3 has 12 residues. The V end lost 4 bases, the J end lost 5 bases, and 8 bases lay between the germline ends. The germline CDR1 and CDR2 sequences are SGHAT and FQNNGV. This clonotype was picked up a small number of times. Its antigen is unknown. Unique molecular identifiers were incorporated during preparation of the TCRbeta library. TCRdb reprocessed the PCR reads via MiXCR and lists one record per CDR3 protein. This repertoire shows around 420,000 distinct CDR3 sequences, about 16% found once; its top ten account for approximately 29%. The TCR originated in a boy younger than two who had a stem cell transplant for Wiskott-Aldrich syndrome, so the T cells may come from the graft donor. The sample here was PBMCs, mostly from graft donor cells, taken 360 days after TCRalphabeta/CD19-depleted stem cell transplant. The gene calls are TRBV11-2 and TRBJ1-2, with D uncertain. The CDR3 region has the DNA TGTGCCAGCAGCTCGGACGGGTATGGCTACACCTTC. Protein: CASSSDGYGYTF.